These T cell receptor beta chains were read from a single sample in a study of CD8 T cells in Susac syndrome. In TCRdb, the immunoSEQ multiplex PCR reads were re-called with MiXCR into one record per CDR3 protein. This table holds approximately 160,000 distinct CDR3 sequences, less than 95% found once. What was sequenced was CD4+ T cells from PBMCs. Receptor source: a human donor with multiple sclerosis. Both conserved end residues are trimmed from each CDR3. The order of the fields is CDR3 length, D gene, V gene, J gene, CDR3 protein. The D gene is left open where the match is weak.

>10|.|TRBV20-1|TRBJ2-1
SAPPQGNEQF
>11|.|TRBV19|TRBJ1-2
ASNMAQSNGYT
>10|TRBD1|TRBV29-1|TRBJ2-7
SVMTGNYEQY
>9|.|TRBV29-1|TRBJ1-3
SVDQGNTIY
>15|TRBD2|TRBV20-1|TRBJ2-2
SARTGLAGSNTGELF
>14|.|TRBV30|TRBJ2-7
AWSSGGTGSSYEQY
>14|.|TRBV4-1|TRBJ1-3
ASSQITTGNGNTIY
>14|TRBD2|TRBV2|TRBJ2-2
ASSESPAGGTGELF
>20|.|TRBV6-1|TRBJ2-3
ASSGKLRGLEDFGQYTDTQY
>16|TRBD2|TRBV4-1|TRBJ2-7
ASSQGWGAGGNLYEQY
>13|.|TRBV6-1|TRBJ2-2
AAGRSPANTGELF
>14|TRBD2|TRBV28|TRBJ2-1
ASSAPTSGSYNEQF
>14|TRBD1|TRBV18|TRBJ2-6
ASSPTGFPGANVLT
>11|.|TRBV28|TRBJ2-7
ASSPDGPYEQY
>16|TRBD2|TRBV7-2|TRBJ2-3
ASSLGPSGTSGEDTQY
>10|.|TRBV19|TRBJ1-1
AALDRNTEAF
>11|.|TRBV7-2|TRBJ2-3
ASRWRTTDTQY
>12|.|TRBV5-1|TRBJ2-5
ASSLARGGETQY
>9|.|TRBV19|TRBJ1-1
ASITNTEAF
>12|.|TRBV12-3/TRBV12-4|TRBJ1-5
ATAKDRGYQPQH
>11|.|TRBV29-1|TRBJ1-2
SVAGDGAYGYT
>11|.|TRBV12-3/TRBV12-4|TRBJ2-7
ASRPGWTYEQY
>13|TRBD1|TRBV11-2|TRBJ1-2
ASSLVAGTEQGYT
>12|.|TRBV20-1|TRBJ2-3
SARGPEHTDTQY
>12|TRBD2|TRBV5-4|TRBJ2-2
ASSLWAGAGELF
>13|TRBD1|TRBV20-1|TRBJ2-3
SASPGTGNTDTQY
>11|.|TRBV6-2/TRBV6-3|TRBJ1-5
ASSLTQNQPQH
>13|.|TRBV10-3|TRBJ2-5
AISESGTRKETQY
>14|.|TRBV7-2|TRBJ2-4
ASSLAPWRAQNIQY
>13|.|TRBV3-1|TRBJ1-2
ASSQEAGRRNGYT
>10|.|TRBV10-3|TRBJ1-1
AISGGVSEAF
>10|.|TRBV20-1|TRBJ1-2
SANHPTGTYT
>12|.|TRBV7-6|TRBJ2-5
ASSLALQGETQY
>10|.|TRBV28|TRBJ2-7
ASSRSKLEQY
>12|.|TRBV29-1|TRBJ1-2
SVPPFLLTGGYT
>12|TRBD1|TRBV7-9|TRBJ2-7
ASSLKGTDYEQY
>13|TRBD1|TRBV7-2|TRBJ1-5
ASSGGTGGEQPQH
>11|.|TRBV7-9|TRBJ2-7
ASSSRDNYEQY
>14|TRBD2|TRBV18|TRBJ2-7
ASSPAAGVFSYEQY
>14|TRBD1|TRBV20-1|TRBJ2-6
SARIDRGRWANVLT
>11|.|TRBV4-1|TRBJ2-1
ASSDRTIDEQF
>10|.|TRBV28|TRBJ1-5
ASRQVNQPQH
>13|TRBD2|TRBV9|TRBJ2-2
ASSPTSSSTGELF
>15|.|TRBV5-1|TRBJ1-5
ASSLGPTGSSNQPQH
>11|.|TRBV27|TRBJ2-7
ASSSPLSYEQY